These T cell receptor beta chains were read from a single sample in a study of T cells expressing NK-cell markers. No DNA is given; TCRdb re-called the 5' RACE reads and lists each CDR3 protein once. The sample table sets out just under 150,000 distinct CDR3 sequences. The sequencing input was blood T cells: a sorted CD56 or NKG2C T cell subset, CD4+ or CD8+ T cells, or bulk PBMC T cells (not recorded which). The receptors shown here come from a man aged 18 to 30 in good health. The CDR3 runs from the conserved cysteine through the conserved F or W.

j_call: TRBJ2-1; v_call: TRBV12-5; cdr3_aa: CASGPPLNEQFF
j_call: TRBJ2-5; v_call: TRBV14; cdr3_aa: CASSQVEEETQYF
j_call: TRBJ2-1; v_call: TRBV4-1; cdr3_aa: CASSQGTGHNEQFF
j_call: TRBJ2-7; v_call: TRBV5-6; cdr3_aa: CASSLRGQGYYEQYF
j_call: TRBJ2-1; v_call: TRBV6-2/TRBV6-3; cdr3_aa: CASSYSRDYPYNEQFF
j_call: TRBJ2-1; v_call: TRBV7-9; cdr3_aa: CASSLFGGSGGNEQFF
j_call: TRBJ2-3; v_call: TRBV7-8; cdr3_aa: CASSLGLAEYTDTQYF
j_call: TRBJ1-4; v_call: TRBV29-1; cdr3_aa: CSVLLSATNEKLFF
j_call: TRBJ2-5; v_call: TRBV7-9; cdr3_aa: CASSLTTGSGETQYF
j_call: TRBJ2-1; v_call: TRBV20-1; cdr3_aa: CSARGSPGQGALEQFF
j_call: TRBJ2-1; v_call: TRBV5-4; cdr3_aa: CASSLRPGLSSYNEQFF
j_call: TRBJ2-5; v_call: TRBV20-1; cdr3_aa: CSARDTYRERARETQYF
j_call: TRBJ2-7; v_call: TRBV5-4; cdr3_aa: CASSVEQGPEQYF
j_call: TRBJ1-1; v_call: TRBV30; cdr3_aa: CAWSSDVSGTEAFF
j_call: TRBJ2-5; v_call: TRBV7-4; cdr3_aa: CASSPGRQETQYF
j_call: TRBJ1-5; v_call: TRBV6-4; cdr3_aa: CASRDSQESNQPQHF
j_call: TRBJ2-6; v_call: TRBV20-1; cdr3_aa: CSASAGPLSGANVLTF
j_call: TRBJ2-7; v_call: TRBV7-2; cdr3_aa: CASSLGLRTEQYF
j_call: TRBJ2-1; v_call: TRBV9; cdr3_aa: CASSVVSAGEQFF
j_call: TRBJ2-1; v_call: TRBV29-1; cdr3_aa: CSVGGGDYNEQFF
j_call: TRBJ1-4; v_call: TRBV7-6; cdr3_aa: CASSLGQHNEKLFF
j_call: TRBJ2-1; v_call: TRBV20-1; cdr3_aa: CSATLAVTYNEQFF
j_call: TRBJ2-1; v_call: TRBV29-1; cdr3_aa: CSVEGLISGERYNEQFF
j_call: TRBJ2-2; v_call: TRBV19; cdr3_aa: CASSIGAFHTGELFF
j_call: TRBJ2-5; v_call: TRBV7-2; cdr3_aa: CASRPEGPQETQYF
j_call: TRBJ2-1; v_call: TRBV28; cdr3_aa: CASRPSEYNEQFF
j_call: TRBJ2-1; v_call: TRBV7-9; cdr3_aa: CASSHLADSYNEQFF
j_call: TRBJ2-7; v_call: TRBV6-1; cdr3_aa: CASREAGAYEQYF
j_call: TRBJ2-3; v_call: TRBV14; cdr3_aa: CASSQTTGADTQYF
j_call: TRBJ2-2; v_call: TRBV5-1; cdr3_aa: CASSLDRKAGELFF
j_call: TRBJ2-1; v_call: TRBV20-1; cdr3_aa: CSARSGGRGYDEQFF
j_call: TRBJ2-5; v_call: TRBV14; cdr3_aa: CASSPHLAGRETQYF